The following is a T cell receptor beta chain sequence with its context. The record originates from a study of blood T cell repertoires in COVID-19. Looking at the study overall: Nucleic acid was either cDNA or gDNA, and it came from T cells, B-cell-depleted T cells, or PBMCs.

Per the original methods: Estimated nucleated cell counts came from reference gene primer amplification. TCRdb's copy holds only in-frame clones and misses some; the assay was immunoSEQ multiplex PCR. V, J and clone size are those of that table, while D and trimming were read from the DNA. The sample lists around 700,000 clones, 75% to 90% seen once, with over 0.2% in the top ten. What was sequenced was peripheral blood. The source is a woman aged 18-29 years with acute or convalescent COVID-19.

CDR3 residues: CASSEWGQKRLISYEQYF. CDR3 bases: TGTGCCAGCAGTGAATGGGGACAGAAACGATTGATCTCCTACGAGCAGTACTTC. The chain employs TRBV2 and TRBJ2-7; 7 bases match TRBD1. The V and J ends lost 2 bases and 0 bases, in that order; junction bases with no gene match: 13. The CDR3 has 18 residues. Germline V lookup: CDR1 SNHLY, CDR2 FYNNEI.